Following are 32 T cell receptor beta chains from one sample sequenced in a study of CD8 T cells in ankylosing spondylitis. One entry per CDR3 protein, called by TCRdb with MiXCR from the 5' RACE reads. The profile shows some 150,000 distinct CDR3 sequences, more than 9.5% of them singletons. The sequenced material came from blood, either unsorted or a sorted T cell fraction (not recorded which). Receptors were obtained from a female donor with ankylosing spondylitis or in good health (not recorded which).

V is TRBV5-1 and J is TRBJ1-2; TRBD1 agrees at 7 bases. V lost 7 bases, J lost 10 bases, and 13 bases stayed unmatched. This CDR3 comprises 13 residues. Germline loops: CDR1 SGHRS, CDR2 YFSETQ. CDR3 protein: CASQQGDNHVYTF. DNA for the CDR3: TGCGCCAGCCAGCAGGGGGATAACCATGTCTACACCTTC.

This clonotype was seen many times. This CDR3 is CASSQQNYGYTF. CDR3 DNA: TGTGCCAGCAGCCAACAGAACTATGGCTACACCTTC. This rearrangement joins TRBV12-3 or TRBV12-4 to TRBJ1-2; D call uncertain. This CDR3 spans 12 amino acids. Trimming pared 6 bases from V and 2 bases from J, leaving 7 bases between.

Ten or more counts support this clonotype. V and J are TRBV28 and TRBJ1-2; D gene uncertain. There are 13 residues in the CDR3. V dropped 2 bases and J dropped 6 bases, with 10 bases sitting between them. Germline lookup yields CDR1 MDHEN and CDR2 SYDVKM. CDR3 nucleotides: TGTGCCAGCAGTTTAGATCAGAATGATGGCTACACCTTC. Protein sequence: CASSLDQNDGYTF.

This chain uses TRBV11-2 with TRBJ2-1, with 8 bases aligning to TRBD2. With V trimmed by 5 bases and J by 10 bases, 10 bases remained unmatched. The CDR3 has 14 residues. Looked up from germline, CDR1 is SGHAT and CDR2 is FQNNGV. The CDR3 loop reads CASSQGLVVREQFF. The DNA of the CDR3 is TGTGCCAGCAGCCAGGGACTAGTAGTCCGAGAGCAGTTCTTC.

In its sample, this clonotype was seen many times. The V gene is TRBV5-5, the J gene TRBJ1-1; D remains unclear. V shed 1 base and J shed 0 bases, with 10 bases lying between them. There are 15 residues in the CDR3. CDR1 is SGHKS, CDR2 YYEKEE, per germline (reference sequence). CDR3 loop: CASSLLLSLNTEAFF. In DNA form, the CDR3 reads TGTGCCAGCAGCTTGCTACTCTCTTTGAACACTGAAGCTTTCTTT. Filled out from reference TRBV5-5 and TRBJ1-1, the complete variable domain reads DAGVTQSPTHLIKTRGQQVTLRCSPISGHKSVSWYQQVLGQGPQFIFQYYEKEERGRGNFPDRFSARQFPNYSSELNVNALLLGDSALYLCASSLLLSLNTEAFFGQGTRLTVV.

This chain links TRBV12-3 or TRBV12-4 with TRBJ1-1; TRBD1 is a possible D gene (5 bases). CDR3 length: 15 amino acids. V dropped 0 bases and J dropped 1 base, with 9 bases sitting between them. CDR3 coding DNA: TGTGCCAGCAGTTTAGCAGGGGAGGCGAACACTGAAGCTTTCTTT. Translation gives CASSLAGEANTEAFF.

This clonotype appeared many times. V and J are TRBV20-1 and TRBJ2-3, with 7 bases that match TRBD2. The J segment lost 3 bases and the V segment lost 6 bases, leaving 15 bases of the junction unmatched. The germline V gene has CDR1 DFQATT and CDR2 SNEGSKA (reference sequence). CDR3 length: 16 residues. The CDR3 region has the DNA TGCAGTGCCCCCTCGGGTGGTAGCGGGCCTACAGATACGCAGTATTTT. Translating gives CSAPSGGSGPTDTQYF.

This clonotype was picked up many times. The V gene is TRBV5-1, the J gene TRBJ1-1; 7 nucleotides line up with TRBD1. This CDR3 region has 14 residues. The V gene end was trimmed by 5 bases and the J gene end by 1 base; junction bases not matched to a gene: 5. Germline V gene sequence: CDR1 SGHRS, CDR2 YFSETQ. CDR3 in DNA: TGCGCCAGCAGGGCGACAGGGTCGAACACTGAAGCTTTCTTT. Its translation is CASRATGSNTEAFF.

This clonotype was counted at least ten times. The chain has TRBV29-1 and TRBJ2-4; 11 bases are shared with TRBD2. Germline assignment: CDR1 SQVTM and CDR2 ANQGSEA. With 3 bases clipped from V and 1 base from J, the junction kept 8 bases outside the gene matches. The CDR3 sequence is 17 residues long. CDR3 nucleotides: TGCAGCGTTGACGGCTTAGCGGGAGGGGGGGCCAAAAACATTCAGTACTTC. Translating gives CSVDGLAGGGAKNIQYF.

The table lists this clonotype with many counts. This chain links TRBV7-9 with TRBJ2-3; maybe TRBD2 (7 bases). Germline lookup yields CDR1 SEHNR and CDR2 FQNEAQ (reference sequence). The CDR3 contains 17 residues. Trimming took 8 bases from V and 3 from J, leaving 24 bases between them. CDR3 nucleotides: TGTGCCAGCCGCCTCATTCGGGGGGCTGGTTTTACAGATACGCAGTATTTT. Translating it yields CASRLIRGAGFTDTQYF.

The sample holds many counts of this clonotype. The chain uses TRBV5-4 and TRBJ2-1; 8 nucleotides match TRBD2. The CDR3 is made up of 15 amino acids. Germline trimming cut 0 bases from V and 2 bases from J; bases unmatched to any gene: 1. Germline V CDR1 and CDR2: SGHNT, YYREEE (reference sequence). The CDR3 DNA reads TGTGCCAGCAGCTTGGATAGCGGGACCTACAATGAGCAGTTCTTC. Protein: CASSLDSGTYNEQFF.

The sample holds many counts of this clonotype. The chain recombines TRBV5-6 with TRBJ1-2, with 10 bases aligning to TRBD1. Germline CDR1 SGHDT, CDR2 YYEEEE. There are 13 residues in the CDR3. The ends lost 3 bases at V and 7 bases at J; junction bases unmatched: 3. CDR3 coding DNA: TGTGCCAGCAGCTGGGACAGGGGTACTGGCTACACCTTC. Translated, it gives CASSWDRGTGYTF.

The sample holds many counts of this clonotype. The chain combines TRBV5-1 with TRBJ1-1; D ambiguous. The germline V gene has CDR1 SGHRS and CDR2 YFSETQ. V dropped 4 bases and J dropped 1 base, with 14 bases sitting between them. The CDR3 totals 15 residues. In nucleotides, the CDR3 is TGCGCCAGCAGCCCTGGGTGGGGAAAGAACACTGAAGCTTTCTTT. Its protein is CASSPGWGKNTEAFF.

The table lists this clonotype with many counts. J is TRBJ1-1 and V is TRBV20-1, with a tentative D call TRBD1 (6 bases). This CDR3 comprises 14 residues. Germline CDR1 reads DFQATT; CDR2 reads SNEGSKA (reference sequence). Trimming removed 1 base at V and 1 base at J, with 10 bases between. The CDR3 sequence: CSARVQGTNTEAFF. The CDR3 nucleotides read TGCAGTGCTAGAGTACAGGGAACGAACACTGAAGCTTTCTTT.

This clonotype was picked up a small number of times. The chain combines TRBV20-1 with TRBJ2-3; the D gene is possibly TRBD1 (6 bases). The germline gives CDR1 DFQATT, CDR2 SNEGSKA (reference sequence). CDR3 length: 14 amino acids. Trimming took off 6 bases at V and 0 bases at J, with 13 bases between the two ends. The CDR3 nucleotides are TGCAGTGCCGCAATACAGGGTAGCACAGATACGCAGTATTTT. Its translation: CSAAIQGSTDTQYF.

The table lists this clonotype with many counts. The chain uses TRBV7-9 and TRBJ2-3; D uncertain. Trimming removed 8 bases at V and 5 bases at J, with 14 bases between. CDR3 length: 13 amino acids. Germline CDR1 reads SEHNR; CDR2 reads FQNEAQ (reference sequence). The CDR3 here is CASATFSRDTQYF. For the CDR3, the DNA is TGTGCCAGCGCCACCTTTAGTAGAGATACGCAGTATTTT.

There are many counts of this clonotype. This sequence joins TRBV28 and TRBJ1-5; D is perhaps TRBD1 (6 bases). Germline loops: CDR1 MDHEN, CDR2 SYDVKM. The V end lost 8 bases, the J end lost 1 base, and 9 bases lay between the germline ends. This CDR3 contains 13 residues. The CDR3 sequence is CASGQRSNQPQHF. As DNA, the CDR3 is TGTGCCAGCGGACAGAGGAGCAATCAGCCCCAGCATTTT.

Comment on this clonotype: The junction differs from germline at one of its ends, possibly a read error. The chain has TRBV7-7 and TRBJ1-4, with 8 bases that match TRBD1. Germline V gene data show CDR1 as SSHAT and CDR2 as FNYEAQ (reference sequence). This CDR3 spans 15 amino acids. CDR3 sequence (DNA): TGTGCCTGCAGCTCTACAGGGGGACTAAATGAAAAACTGTTTTTT. Translating it yields CACSSTGGLNEKLFF. Supplemented by reference TRBV7-7 and TRBJ1-4, the full variable domain reads GAGVSQSPRYKVTKRGQDVTLRCDPISSHATLYWYQQALGQGPEFLTYFNYEAQPDKSGLPSDRFSAERPEGSISTLTIQRTEQRDSAMYRCACSSTGGLNEKLFFGSGTQLSVL.

This clonotype was seen at least ten times. This chain links TRBV5-5 with TRBJ2-2; D possibly corresponds to TRBD1 (5 bases). This CDR3 comprises 15 residues. Germline loops: CDR1 SGHKS, CDR2 YYEKEE (reference sequence). Deletions cut 1 base from V and 7 bases from J, with 14 bases between. The CDR3 DNA reads TGTGCCAGCAGCTTGAGGCAGGGTGAGGTCGGGGAGCTGTTTTTT. Protein product: CASSLRQGEVGELFF.

This clonotype came up many times. This chain connects TRBV5-1 to TRBJ1-1; D is undetermined. This CDR3 has 15 amino acids. Looked up from germline, CDR1 is SGHRS and CDR2 is YFSETQ. Deletions cut 5 bases from V and 5 bases from J, with 19 bases between. CDR3 sequence reads: CASRRDGGVMTEAFF. For the CDR3, the DNA is TGCGCCAGCAGACGTGATGGTGGGGTGATGACTGAAGCTTTCTTT.

The V gene is TRBV30, the J gene TRBJ1-6; D is unresolved. V was cut by 7 bases and J by 4 bases, with 11 bases left in between. The CDR3 spans 13 residues. The V gene's germline CDR1 is GTSNPN and CDR2 SVGIG (reference sequence). CDR3 sequence: CASTATYNSPLHF. The DNA of the CDR3 is TGTGCCTCAACAGCGACTTATAATTCACCCCTCCACTTT.

The V gene is TRBV19, the J gene TRBJ2-7, with 7 nucleotides matching TRBD2. Per the germline V gene, CDR1 is LNHDA and CDR2 is SQIVND (reference sequence). The CDR3 covers 17 residues. The ends lost 7 bases at V and 6 bases at J; junction bases unmatched: 21. CDR3 DNA: TGTGCCAGTATCCCTTCTTGGGCCGGGACTACCCCTTGCGAGCAGTACTTC. Its protein is CASIPSWAGTTPCEQYF.

The chain combines TRBV30 with TRBJ1-5, with D uncertain. This CDR3 comprises 13 residues. Looked up from germline, CDR1 is GTSNPN and CDR2 is SVGIG (reference sequence). The V end lost 1 base, the J end lost 2 bases, and 6 bases lay between the germline ends. The CDR3 nucleotides read TGTGCCTGGAGTGGGGGTGGCAATCAGCCCCAGCATTTT. Translated, it gives CAWSGGGNQPQHF.

This clonotype was counted at least ten times. The rearrangement links TRBV14 to TRBJ1-4; possible D gene TRBD1, 5 bases. The V end lost 4 bases, the J end lost 10 bases, and 13 bases lay between the germline ends. CDR3 length: 13 amino acids. Germline V lookup: CDR1 SGHDN, CDR2 FVKESK. The CDR3 loop reads CASSLRTIGKLFF. The CDR3 region has the DNA TGTGCCAGCAGCCTTCGGACAATTGGAAAACTGTTTTTT.

The sample holds many counts of this clonotype. The J gene is TRBJ1-3, the V gene TRBV15; D uncertain. Per germline, CDR1 LNHNV and CDR2 YYDKDF (reference sequence). Trimming pared 4 bases from V and 0 bases from J, leaving 7 bases between. This CDR3 is 14 amino acids long. CDR3 nucleotides: TGTGCCACCAGCATTCCGGGCTCTGGAAACACCATATATTTT. Its translation: CATSIPGSGNTIYF.

As to this clonotype: A read error may be the cause here, since a much bigger clone is one base away. The CDR3 sequence: CANSSGQGPSPLHF. Written as DNA, the CDR3 is TGTGCCAACAGTTCCGGACAGGGCCCTTCACCCCTCCACTTT. V is TRBV7-9 and J is TRBJ1-6; TRBD1 aligns across 8 bases. The CDR3 contains 14 residues. The V gene end was trimmed by 10 bases and the J gene end by 9 bases; junction bases not matched to a gene: 11. Per the germline V gene, CDR1 is SEHNR and CDR2 is FQNEAQ (reference sequence). Drawing the rest from reference TRBV7-9 and TRBJ1-6, the complete variable domain is DTGVSQNPRHKITKRGQNVTFRCDPISEHNRLYWYRQTLGQGPEFLTYFQNEAQLEKSRLLSDRFSAERPKGSFSTLEIQRTEQGDSAMYLCANSSGQGPSPLHFGNGTRLTVT.

This CDR3 reads CSARDGAGANLQETQYF. The CDR3 DNA follows: TGCAGTGCTAGAGATGGGGCGGGGGCCAACCTCCAAGAGACCCAGTACTTC. This chain uses TRBV20-1 with TRBJ2-5, with D possibly TRBD2 on 7 matching bases. This CDR3 has 17 amino acids. Germline V gives CDR1 DFQATT, CDR2 SNEGSKA (reference sequence). V gave up 0 bases and J gave up 1 base, with 18 bases separating them.

On this clonotype itself: The junction and the germline gene differ at one end; a read error may be behind it. V usage is TRBV12-3 or TRBV12-4 and J usage is TRBJ2-2, with a possible D match to TRBD2 (7 bases). The CDR3 loop spans 17 amino acids. The CDR3 bases are TGTGCGAGCACCGAACTGGGACAAGCGGGAAACACCGGGGAGCTGTTTTTT. Translated, it gives CASTELGQAGNTGELFF.

This clonotype was counted only a few times. The J gene is TRBJ2-2, the V gene TRBV12-3 or TRBV12-4; 10 bases match TRBD2. The CDR3 is 16 amino acids. Unmatched junction bases numbered 8, after V lost 2 bases and J lost 8 bases. CDR3 sequence (DNA): TGTGCCAGCAGTTTAAAAGCGGGAGGGCCGAGAGGGGAGCTGTTTTTT. This codes for CASSLKAGGPRGELFF.

This clonotype was recorded a few times. In DNA, the CDR3 is TGTGCCAGCATTGGGGGGGGGAATCAGCCCCAGCATTTT. It codes for CASIGGGNQPQHF. The gene calls are TRBV28 and TRBJ1-5; D is possibly TRBD1 (5 bases). This CDR3 is 13 amino acids long. The V end was cut by 7 bases, the J end by 4 bases, with 11 bases between. Germline CDR1 is MDHEN and CDR2 is SYDVKM.

This clonotype was counted many times. The chain has TRBV25-1 and TRBJ2-1; D is unclear. Germline CDR1 and CDR2: MGHDK and SYGVNS. This CDR3 has 12 amino acids. Trimming took 6 bases from V and 9 from J, leaving 12 bases between them. The CDR3 region is CASRGGSREQFF. CDR3 DNA sequence: TGTGCCAGCAGGGGCGGCAGCCGTGAGCAGTTCTTC.

This clonotype was seen at least ten times. The rearrangement joins TRBV12-3 or TRBV12-4 to TRBJ2-1; D assignment may be TRBD1 or TRBD2 (5 bases each). V was pared by 3 bases and J by 7 bases, with 19 bases between. The CDR3 runs to 16 residues. The CDR3 nucleotides read TGTGCCAGCAGTTTCTCCGGGACGTCATTTAAGAATGAGCAGTTCTTC. Amino acids: CASSFSGTSFKNEQFF.